What follows describes a single TCR beta chain. The specificity of this receptor is unknown. No base-level quality is on record; no much larger clone is a single base apart. The sample holds other DNA sequences that translate to the same CDR3. The data were obtained in a study of blood T cell repertoires in COVID-19 (dated by TCRdb to about 2020). Context from the whole study: The collaborator samples originated in the United States, Italy and Spain and spanned the acute and convalescent phases of COVID-19. The material from the prospective study consisted of cDNA or gDNA derived from T cells, B-cell-depleted T cells, or PBMCs. The samples were drawn from the first 160 participants of the ongoing ImmuneRACE study and from 1,254 subjects provided by 6 global collaborators. Subjects who had been exposed to COVID-19, were actively infected with it, or had recovered from it provided the deeply sampled blood TCRbeta repertoires that made up the dataset. Sample metadata almost always included a de-identified subject ID, COVID-19 status, age in years and sex. Where HLA class I and class II types were available, the types were taken from metadata supplied by the sample provider, not from assay-based typing. The repertoires were released in a freely available public database intended as a resource for research on the immune response to SARS-CoV-2.

Collaborating institutions collected whole blood in K2EDTA tubes following their own protocols. For TCRbeta analysis, collaborators shipped samples as frozen whole blood, isolated PBMCs, or DNA extracted from either of those sample types. TCRbeta CDR3 regions were amplified from genomic DNA by means of the immunoSEQ Assay, a bias-controlled multiplex PCR. From the authors' description of their analysis: Nucleated cell counts per sample were estimated from amplification of reference gene primers within the assay. To quantify the absolute abundance of each unique TCRbeta CDR3 rearrangement, sequence reads were collapsed and filtered. For each sample, productive Simpson clonality was calculated as the square root of Simpson's diversity index across productive rearrangements. TCRdb holds this immuneACCESS table with in-frame rearrangements only. Some clones are missing; in checked studies, unresolved V genes explain under half, and the rest has no known cause. V and J calls and clone size follow that table, whereas D and trimming were derived from the DNA. Here the sample has just over 650,000 clones; approximately 90% occur a single time. Together, the top ten hold about 0.24% of the sample.

CDR1 and CDR2 are drawn from the germline V gene: SQVTM, ANQGSEA. V lost 6 bases and J lost 1 base, and the count of bases not matched to a germline gene is 4. The CDR3 spans 14 residues, from the cysteine through the phenylalanine. The read is trimmed to its CDR3 DNA, 42 bases read in frame from base 1. What the research found in general, with its limitations: The quantity of clinical and demographic metadata differed by source and by participant and was supplied without curation.

Sequenced material: peripheral blood. The receptor's source is a woman younger than 35 with acute or convalescent COVID-19. The receptor chain draws on TRBV29-1 and TRBJ2-2; 8 of the junction bases match TRBD1. The base sequence is TGCAGCGTAGGACAGGGCAGGAACACCGGGGAGCTGTTTTTT. This codes for CSVGQGRNTGELFF.